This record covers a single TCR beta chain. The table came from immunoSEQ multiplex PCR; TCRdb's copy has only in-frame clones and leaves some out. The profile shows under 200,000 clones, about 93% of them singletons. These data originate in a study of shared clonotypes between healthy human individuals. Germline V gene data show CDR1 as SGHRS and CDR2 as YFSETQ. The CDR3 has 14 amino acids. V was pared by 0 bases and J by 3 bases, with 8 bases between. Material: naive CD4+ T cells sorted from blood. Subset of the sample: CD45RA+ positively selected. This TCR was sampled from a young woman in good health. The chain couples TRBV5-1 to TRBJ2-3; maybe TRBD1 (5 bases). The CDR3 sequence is CASSLAPGTDTQYF. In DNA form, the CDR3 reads TGCGCCAGCAGCTTGGCCCCAGGGACAGATACGCAGTATTTT.